Presented here are 17 T cell receptor beta chains from one specimen sequenced in a study of blood T cell repertoires in COVID-19. Using immunoSEQ multiplex PCR, the repertoire was profiled, and TCRdb retains in-frame clones only, with some absent. The data contain about 200,000 clones, 70% to 90% of them singletons. The sequencing sample was made of peripheral blood. These receptor sequences come from a woman in her seventies with active or convalescent COVID-19.

The chain is built from TRBV2 and TRBJ2-1; tentatively, D is TRBD1 (5 bases). Trimming pared 5 bases from V and 3 bases from J, leaving 11 bases between. CDR1 is SNHLY, CDR2 FYNNEI, per germline. The CDR3 extends over 14 amino acids. Written as DNA, the CDR3 is TGTGCCAGCAGTTCGGACACGGTCTACAATGAGCAGTTCTTC. Translation gives CASSSDTVYNEQFF.

This rearrangement joins TRBV28 to TRBJ1-4; 7 nucleotides match TRBD1. The germline gives CDR1 MDHEN, CDR2 SYDVKM. The CDR3 runs 14 residues. V dropped 4 bases and J dropped 9; count of bases not matched to a gene: 8. CDR3 nucleotides: TGTGCCAGCAGTTCTGGGACAGAAAATAAAAAACTGTTTTTT. Its translation is CASSSGTENKKLFF.

V and J are TRBV21-1 and TRBJ2-7; the table's D call of TRBD1 was not tested on the DNA. TRBV21-1 is recorded as a pseudogene. The CDR3 contains 18 residues. Written as DNA, the CDR3 is TGTGCCAGCAGCAAACGAATCTTCCCAGTAATCATCCCCTACGAGCAGTACTTC. It yields the protein CASSKRIFPVIIPYEQYF.

The chain links TRBV11-2 to TRBJ2-7, with TRBD1 matching over 7 bases. Germline CDR1 reads SGHAT; CDR2 reads FQNNGV. The CDR3 totals 15 residues. V shed 3 bases and J 2 bases; nucleotides not matched to a gene: 7. The CDR3 loop reads CASSFSGQQTYEQYF. The CDR3 bases are TGTGCCAGCAGCTTTTCGGGACAGCAAACCTACGAGCAGTACTTC.

The rearrangement joins TRBV6-5 to TRBJ1-1, with 9 bases identical to TRBD1. The CDR3 contains 14 residues. Germline V CDR1 and CDR2: MNHEY, SVGAGI. The V gene end was trimmed by 6 bases and the J gene end by 1 base; junction bases not matched to a gene: 3. CDR3 DNA sequence: TGTGCCAGCAGCAGGGACAGGGCGAACACTGAAGCTTTCTTT. It specifies CASSRDRANTEAFF.

The chain is built from TRBV10-3 and TRBJ2-7, with D maybe TRBD1 (6 bases). This CDR3 is built from 13 residues. Trimming cost V 6 bases and J 5 bases, with 14 bases left between them. Looked up from germline, CDR1 is ENHRY and CDR2 is SYGVKD. The CDR3 region is CAIRPQGSDEQYF. CDR3 sequence (DNA): TGTGCCATCAGACCACAGGGCAGCGACGAGCAGTACTTC.

This clone was found once. V and J are TRBV5-1 and TRBJ2-2; TRBD2 matches 8 bases. Per the germline V gene, CDR1 is SGHRS and CDR2 is YFSETQ. V was clipped by 6 bases and J by 0 bases; unmatched bases: 4. The CDR3 has 15 residues. The CDR3 coding sequence is TGCGCCAGCACCATTAGCGGGGCGAACACCGGGGAGCTGTTTTTT. As protein: CASTISGANTGELFF. The variable domain in full, with the rest retrieved from reference TRBV5-1 and TRBJ2-2, is KAGVTQTPRYLIKTRGQQVTLSCSPISGHRSVSWYQQTPGQGLQFLFEYFSETQRNKGNFPGRFSGRQFSNSRSEMNVSTLELGDSALYLCASTISGANTGELFFGEGSRLTVL.

The rearrangement links TRBV6-2 or TRBV6-3 to TRBJ2-3; D uncertain. Trimming stripped 6 bases from V and 8 bases from J, with 15 bases between. Germline V gives CDR1 MNHEY, CDR2 SVGEGT. The CDR3 runs 13 residues. This CDR3 reads CASSPRSSLTQYF. For the CDR3, the DNA is TGTGCCAGCAGCCCCCGGTCCTCCCTTACGCAGTATTTT.

The chain's CDR3 is CASSQETGQEQYF. The CDR3 DNA follows: TGCGCCAGCAGCCAAGAGACAGGGCAAGAGCAGTACTTC. This rearrangement joins TRBV4-1 to TRBJ2-7; 7 nucleotides match TRBD1. The CDR3 has 13 amino acids. Unmatched junction bases numbered 3, after V lost 0 bases and J lost 7 bases. Germline V gene lookup returns CDR1 MGHRA and CDR2 YSYEKL.

The rearrangement uses TRBV7-3 and TRBJ2-7, with TRBD1 identical over 9 bases. The V and J ends lost 5 bases and 6 bases, in that order; junction bases with no gene match: 5. This CDR3 is built from 13 residues. Germline V lookup: CDR1 SGHTA, CDR2 FQGTGA. The DNA for the CDR3 is TGTGCCAGCAGCCCCCTGACAGGGGGCGAGCAGTACTTC. Translating gives CASSPLTGGEQYF.

The genes are TRBV29-1 and TRBJ1-2; D is perhaps TRBD1 (6 bases). The germline gives CDR1 SQVTM, CDR2 ANQGSEA. Trimming pared 5 bases from V and 0 bases from J, leaving 16 bases between. The CDR3 consists of 15 residues. The CDR3 DNA reads TGCAGCGTTAATAGGGGGGGGAATTCTAACTATGGCTACACCTTC. Protein: CSVNRGGNSNYGYTF. Full variable domain (outside the CDR3, taken from reference TRBV29-1 and TRBJ1-2): SAVISQKPSRDICQRGTSLTIQCQVDSQVTMMFWYRQQPGQSLTLIATANQGSEATYESGFVIDKFPISRPNLTFSTLTVSNMSPEDSSIYLCSVNRGGNSNYGYTFGSGTRLTVV.

The chain employs TRBV19 and TRBJ2-7; 9 nucleotides line up with TRBD1. With 5 bases clipped from V and 6 bases from J, the junction kept 8 bases outside the gene matches. There are 14 residues in the CDR3. From germline, CDR1 is LNHDA and CDR2 SQIVND (reference sequence). In nucleotides, the CDR3 is TGTGCCAGTAGTCTCGGACAGGGGTCGGGCGAGCAGTACTTC. Translated: CASSLGQGSGEQYF. Full variable domain (rest looked up from reference TRBV19 and TRBJ2-7): DGGITQSPKYLFRKEGQNVTLSCEQNLNHDAMYWYRQDPGQGLRLIYYSQIVNDFQKGDIAEGYSVSREKKESFPLTVTSAQKNPTAFYLCASSLGQGSGEQYFGPGTRLTVT.

This chain uses TRBV13 with TRBJ1-4, with 9 bases matching TRBD1. Trimming removed 3 bases from V and 4 bases from J; junction bases left unmatched: 12. This CDR3 has 18 residues. CDR1 and CDR2 from the germline V gene are PRHDT and FYEKMQ (reference sequence). The CDR3 DNA follows: TGTGCCAGCAGCTTCACAGGGGGCTTAATTGGGGGTAATGAAAAACTGTTTTTT. It codes for CASSFTGGLIGGNEKLFF. Filled out from reference TRBV13 and TRBJ1-4, the complete variable domain reads AAGVIQSPRHLIKEKRETATLKCYPIPRHDTVYWYQQGPGQDPQFLISFYEKMQSDKGSIPDRFSAQQFSDYHSELNMSSLELGDSALYFCASSFTGGLIGGNEKLFFGSGTQLSVL.

The V call is TRBV2, the J call TRBJ1-1; D possibly corresponds to TRBD1 (5 bases). V gave up 3 bases and J gave up 4 bases, with 12 bases separating them. The germline V gene encodes CDR1 SNHLY and CDR2 FYNNEI. This CDR3 is 14 amino acids long. The CDR3 DNA is TGTGCCAGCAGTGAGGTCAGGGCCAGCACTGAAGCTTTCTTT. Its translation is CASSEVRASTEAFF.

This clone was recorded only once. The gene calls are TRBV6-5 and TRBJ1-1, with 8 nucleotides matching TRBD1. V was clipped by 5 bases and J by 5 bases; unmatched bases: 4. Germline V lookup: CDR1 MNHEY, CDR2 SVGAGI. This CDR3 spans 13 amino acids. Here the CDR3 DNA reads TGTGCCAGCAGTCAGGGGGCCCGGACTGAAGCTTTCTTT. Its translation: CASSQGARTEAFF.

The V call is TRBV9, the J call TRBJ2-3, with TRBD1 matching over 10 bases. Germline V CDR1 and CDR2: SGDLS, YYNGEE. CDR3 length equals 14 residues. The V segment lost 3 bases and the J segment 5 bases; nucleotides outside the gene matches: 3. CDR3 sequence (DNA): TGTGCCAGCAGCGGGGGACAGGGGAGAGATACGCAGTATTTT. Encoded protein: CASSGGQGRDTQYF.

The V call is TRBV5-1, the J call TRBJ2-7; D gene ambiguous. The germline CDR1 and CDR2 sequences are SGHRS and YFSETQ. The CDR3 runs to 14 residues. The V end was cut by 6 bases, the J end by 3 bases, with 16 bases between. The CDR3 DNA reads TGCGCCAGCAACCAAGACTCCCCTTACTACGAGCAGTACTTC. Translated, it gives CASNQDSPYYEQYF.